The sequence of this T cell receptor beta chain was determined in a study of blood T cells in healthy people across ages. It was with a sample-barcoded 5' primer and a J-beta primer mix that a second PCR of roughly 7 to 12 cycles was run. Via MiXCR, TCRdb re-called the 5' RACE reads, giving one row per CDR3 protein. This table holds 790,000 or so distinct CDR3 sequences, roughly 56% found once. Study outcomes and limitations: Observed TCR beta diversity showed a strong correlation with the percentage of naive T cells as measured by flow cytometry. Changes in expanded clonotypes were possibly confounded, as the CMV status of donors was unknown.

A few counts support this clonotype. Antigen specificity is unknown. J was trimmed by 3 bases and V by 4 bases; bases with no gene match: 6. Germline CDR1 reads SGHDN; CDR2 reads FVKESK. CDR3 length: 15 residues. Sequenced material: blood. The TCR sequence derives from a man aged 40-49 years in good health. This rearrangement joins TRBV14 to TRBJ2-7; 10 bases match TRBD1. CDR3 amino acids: CASSRPGQGRYEQYF. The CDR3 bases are TGTGCCAGCAGCCGTCCGGGACAGGGGCGCTACGAGCAGTACTTC.